These 7 T cell receptor beta chains were all obtained from the same sample, sequenced in a study of radiation and T cells in renal cell carcinoma. Time point described: blood 4 weeks post-SBRT, at nephrectomy. Noted treatment: 15 Gy SBRT to primary tumor, nephrectomy 4 weeks later. Some clones are missing from TCRdb's copy, which holds only in-frame ones; the method was immunoSEQ multiplex PCR. Of roughly 80,000 clones in the sample, roughly 85% were seen once. This material consisted of blood, taken from a patient whose treatment included radiotherapy and nephrectomy. The receptors shown here come from a woman in her fifties or sixties with renal cell carcinoma.

The chain links TRBV19 to TRBJ2-5, with D perhaps being TRBD1 or TRBD2 (5 bases each). From germline, CDR1 is LNHDA and CDR2 SQIVND (reference sequence). This CDR3 has 15 amino acids. V was trimmed by 3 bases and J by 4 bases, leaving 15 bases between them. CDR3 nucleotides: TGTGCCAGTAGTATTTCGAAGGTGGGGACAGAGACCCAGTACTTC. Protein: CASSISKVGTETQYF. Full variable domain (remainder filled in from reference TRBV19 and TRBJ2-5): DGGITQSPKYLFRKEGQNVTLSCEQNLNHDAMYWYRQDPGQGLRLIYYSQIVNDFQKGDIAEGYSVSREKKESFPLTVTSAQKNPTAFYLCASSISKVGTETQYFGPGTRLLVL.

The chain has TRBV6-5 and TRBJ1-6; D is unclear. V was pared by 3 bases and J by 8 bases, with 11 bases between. The CDR3 is 14 amino acids. Germline assignment: CDR1 MNHEY and CDR2 SVGAGI. CDR3 sequence reads: CASSYASHDSPLHF. The DNA of the CDR3 is TGTGCCAGCAGTTATGCCAGCCACGATTCACCCCTCCACTTT.

The table lists this clone with a count of one. The rearrangement joins TRBV7-9 to TRBJ2-3, with 8 bases that match TRBD2. Germline V gene data show CDR1 as SEHNR and CDR2 as FQNEAQ (reference sequence). Trimming removed 2 bases from V and 6 bases from J; junction bases left unmatched: 10. The CDR3 spans 16 residues. Here the CDR3 reads CASSLPGGGLSDTQYF. Here the CDR3 DNA reads TGTGCCAGCAGCTTACCCGGGGGGGGCCTTTCGGATACGCAGTATTTT.

This clone turned up a few times. The genes are TRBV19 and TRBJ1-2; the match to TRBD1 covers 7 bases. CDR3 length equals 14 residues. Trimming at V came to 3 bases and at J to 8 bases, leaving 9 bases not matched to a gene. Germline V gene sequence: CDR1 LNHDA, CDR2 SQIVND (reference sequence). The CDR3: CASSISRTGGGYTF. CDR3 bases: TGTGCCAGTAGTATTTCGAGGACAGGCGGGGGCTACACCTTC.

This clone has a handful of counts. This chain links TRBV6-5 with TRBJ1-2; 11 bases are a match to TRBD1. Germline lookup yields CDR1 MNHEY and CDR2 SVGAGI. The V gene end was trimmed by 10 bases and the J gene end by 8 bases; junction bases not matched to a gene: 6. This CDR3 has 12 amino acids. This chain's CDR3 is CATPDRGQGYTF. For the CDR3, the DNA is TGTGCCACCCCGGACAGGGGGCAAGGCTACACCTTC.

This chain connects TRBV11-2 to TRBJ1-2; perhaps TRBD1 as D (6 bases). In germline, CDR1 is SGHAT, CDR2 FQNNGV. V was shortened by 0 bases and J by 1 base, with 21 bases between the two germline ends. This CDR3 spans 19 amino acids. The CDR3 loop reads CASSLDSGKGGPGNYGYTF. In DNA form, the CDR3 reads TGTGCCAGCAGCTTAGATTCGGGTAAGGGGGGCCCCGGTAACTATGGCTACACCTTC.

The rearrangement joins TRBV27 to TRBJ2-7; TRBD2 agrees at 8 bases. This CDR3 region has 14 residues. After removal of 3 bases from V and 6 bases from J, the junction contained 7 bases not matched to a gene. Germline CDR1 is MNHEY and CDR2 is SMNVEV (reference sequence). The CDR3 here is CASSLLAGRPEQYF. CDR3 bases: TGTGCCAGCAGTTTGCTAGCGGGTCGACCCGAGCAGTACTTC.